Listed below are T cell receptor beta chains from one sample, sequenced in a study of naive and memory T cell subsets. TCRdb itself ran the UMI-ligation and nested PCR reads through MiXCR, one entry per CDR3 protein. The sample carries over 65,000 distinct CDR3 sequences, 9% to 9.5% recorded once. Specimen: naive CD8+ T cells from blood. Source of these receptors: a human donor in good health. Each CDR3 is given without its conserved first and last residue. The order of the fields is CDR3 protein, clone size, V gene. A row's size may be missing; if present it is once, few, many or a size class.

ASSLAGGVSDEQF NA TRBV27
SVEAEIGYT many TRBV29-1
ASSPLMNTEAF NA TRBV7-2
ASSFWTPTYEQY few TRBV12-3/TRBV12-4
ASRFRRIGVLTEAF few TRBV6-5
SVGTSGSQTGELF many TRBV29-1
SVVGESYEQY many TRBV29-1
ASSLFGGRQPQH many TRBV27
SDPTSGRPYEQY few TRBV29-1
ASSHRQGTDQPQH few TRBV4-1
ASSPQMANLDTQY few TRBV19
ASSTGGINQPQH many TRBV11-2
ASSFGTANEKLF NA TRBV27
ASSLPQGGEETQY NA TRBV13
SVETGQGSTDTQY NA TRBV29-1
ASSASQGKAF few TRBV19
ASSPHGAEQETQY many TRBV27
AWSRTGGSTDTQY many TRBV30
ASRTGTGVYEQY NA TRBV5-6
ASSLQGLGVYGYT NA TRBV28
ASSNPPGTPNYNEQF NA TRBV7-9
ASSPQRQRVNTGELF NA TRBV3-2
ASSLVGPGKATDTQY many TRBV12-3/TRBV12-4
ASRQGGSNEKLF NA TRBV6-6
ASLKDRPANYGYT few TRBV6-6
ASSAEAGGWYEQY many TRBV14
SARAGTSGILRGTDTQY NA TRBV20-1
ASSQGAPTGSLNQPQH few TRBV4-1
ASSQVASGTGELF few TRBV3-1
SALYQRDEQY many TRBV29-1
ASSRSLERQSHYEQY few TRBV23-1
ASSVSGTRETQY few TRBV6-1
ASSLGGRSNEQF few TRBV7-6
ASSSKRERGTQY many TRBV27
ASSPPGPYEQY NA TRBV11-1
SVRQGPLGEQY many TRBV29-1
SARELAGGQYADTQY few TRBV20-1
ASSSGGDRLKLF few TRBV27
ASTFWGSNQPQH many TRBV5-6
SARDSSRASSYNSPLH many TRBV20-1
ASRQSGRATYEQY many TRBV6-5
ASSLRERRGEQY many TRBV28
ASSAGAGPYNEQF few TRBV7-9
ASPRRGERRDTQY many TRBV2
ASSEGIQSSYEQY NA TRBV6-1
ASSLGLASPTDTQY NA TRBV11-2
ASSPGAGGPVTDTQY few TRBV7-8
ASSPGDRFNQPQH few TRBV5-1
SATKGLSYEQY many TRBV20-1
ASSPRLAGVGETQY many TRBV12-3/TRBV12-4
ATSRGTEQF few TRBV15
SVKSPNTGELF many TRBV29-1
SVWLGTDTQY many TRBV29-1
ASSLWTGKSYEQY few TRBV19
ASSFWESRRTEAF few TRBV12-3/TRBV12-4
SVLLVSRAYEQY few TRBV29-1
ASRQGLSYNEQF NA TRBV27
SVEDGSNQPQH NA TRBV29-1
ASNEAGGSYEQY many TRBV9